The subject of this entry is one T cell receptor beta chain. No antigen is known for it. The sample belongs to a study of vaccination and CD4 T cells after COVID-19. Turning to the study itself: The authors used overlapping spike peptides from SARS-CoV-2, HCoV-NL63, HCoV-OC43 and HCoV-229E to stimulate cells.

Germline V gene data show CDR1 as LNHDA and CDR2 as SQIVND (reference sequence). The germline V and J ends were trimmed by 4 bases and 10 bases, with 13 bases remaining between them. CDR3 length: 12 amino acids. Cultured CD4+ T-cell DNA underwent Oncomine TCR Beta short-read sequencing. Someone extracted genomic DNA from cultured CD4+ T cells. TCRdb passed the PCR reads through MiXCR, listing each CDR3 protein once. The table includes approximately 20,000 distinct CDR3 sequences, 30% to 35% detected once. Sample time point: late sampling 161 to 241 days after vaccination in a few convalescent patients. Treatment meaning: approximately 10-day PBMC culture with coronavirus spike peptide pools or control peptides (ViraFEST assay). Culture conditions combined 2 million to 2.5 million PBMCs per well with about 9 IU/ml IL-2 and roughly 10 ug/ml peptide pools. Regarding the study as a whole: Convalescent patients displayed spike mono-reactivity in 304 of 307 vaccine-specific clones.

This material consisted of CD4+ T cells from blood, cultured in vitro, taken about 7 months after SARS-CoV-2 vaccination. This rearrangement joins TRBV19 to TRBJ1-1; possible D gene TRBD1, 5 bases. The TCR comes from a human donor who had recovered from COVID-19. The CDR3 bases are TGTGCCAGTAGTACAGGGATTATCGGAGCTTTCTTT. This codes for CASSTGIIGAFF.